Below are 11 T cell receptor beta chains sequenced from a single sample in a study of cytotoxic CD8 clonotypes in ibrutinib-treated CLL. Profiled with immunoSEQ multiplex PCR; TCRdb holds only in-frame clones, not every one. This sample carries fewer than 100,000 clones, 79% of them seen once, and the ten largest clones take 4% to 5.5%. This specimen was PBMCs, taken after 12 months of ibrutinib treatment. The receptors were gathered from a human donor with chronic lymphocytic leukemia.

As DNA, the CDR3 is TGTGCCAGCAGCCGGACAGGGGGCGGCAAAAACATTCAGTACTTC. Protein sequence: CASSRTGGGKNIQYF. The chain employs TRBV13 and TRBJ2-4, with 11 bases lining up with TRBD1. CDR3 length equals 15 residues. Per the germline V gene, CDR1 is PRHDT and CDR2 is FYEKMQ (reference sequence). V gave up 5 bases and J gave up 3 bases; unmatched junction bases: 3.

J is TRBJ2-1 and V is TRBV6-6; 9 bases fit TRBD2. CDR3 length: 15 residues. Germline V CDR1 and CDR2: MNHNY, SVGAGI (reference sequence). V lost 5 bases, J lost 3 bases, and 5 bases stayed unmatched. CDR3 nucleotides: TGTGCCAGCAGTACGGGACTAGCTGGCTACAATGAGCAGTTCTTC. Translating it yields CASSTGLAGYNEQFF.

This chain joins TRBV6-4 and TRBJ2-1; TRBD2 is a possible D gene (6 bases). V was cut by 4 bases and J by 2 bases, with 12 bases left in between. Germline CDR1 reads MRHNA; CDR2 reads SNTAGT. The CDR3 totals 15 residues. The CDR3: CASSVSWEAYNEQFF. CDR3 DNA sequence: TGTGCCAGCAGTGTGAGCTGGGAGGCCTACAATGAGCAGTTCTTC.

The gene calls are TRBV5-1 and TRBJ2-1, with TRBD1 matching over 7 bases. This CDR3 has 15 amino acids. J gave up 4 bases and V 0 bases, and 4 bases lay outside the gene matches. The germline CDR1 and CDR2 sequences are SGHRS and YFSETQ. DNA for the CDR3: TGCGCCAGCAGCTTGGATGGGACAGAGTACAATGAGCAGTTCTTC. Encoded protein: CASSLDGTEYNEQFF.

V is TRBV9 and J is TRBJ2-5, with TRBD2 identical over 8 bases. The V and J ends lost 4 bases and 9 bases, in that order; junction bases with no gene match: 2. The length of the CDR3 is 11 residues. The germline CDR1 and CDR2 sequences are SGDLS and YYNGEE. CDR3 in DNA: TGTGCCAGCAGCTCCGGGGGGGCCCAGTACTTC. Its translation: CASSSGGAQYF. Supplemented by reference TRBV9 and TRBJ2-5, the full variable domain reads DSGVTQTPKHLITATGQRVTLRCSPRSGDLSVYWYQQSLDQGLQFLIQYYNGEERAKGNILERFSAQQFPDLHSELNLSSLELGDSALYFCASSSGGAQYFGPGTRLLVL.

The chain combines TRBV5-4 with TRBJ1-3; D is ambiguous. The CDR3 contains 15 residues. V was shortened by 4 bases and J by 3 bases, with 14 bases between the two germline ends. CDR1 SGHNT and CDR2 YYREEE come from the germline V gene (reference sequence). CDR3 sequence reads: CASSPAGGGGNTIYF. The CDR3 bases are TGTGCCAGCAGCCCGGCGGGCGGCGGTGGAAACACCATATATTTT.

This chain joins TRBV7-2 and TRBJ2-7, with unresolved D. The V gene's germline CDR1 is SGHTA and CDR2 FQGNSA. The CDR3 spans 13 residues. With 1 base removed from V and 3 bases from J, the gap between germline ends came to 7 bases. CDR3 loop: CASSLGIVYEQYF. DNA of the CDR3: TGTGCCAGCAGCTTAGGGATAGTCTACGAGCAGTACTTC. The full variable domain, completed using reference TRBV7-2 and TRBJ2-7, is GAGVSQSPSNKVTEKGKDVELRCDPISGHTALYWYRQSLGQGLEFLIYFQGNSAPDKSGLPSDRFSAERTGGSVSTLTIQRTQQEDSAVYLCASSLGIVYEQYFGPGTRLTVT.

This clone came up once. The chain recombines TRBV4-2 with TRBJ2-6; 8 nucleotides line up with TRBD1. The junction had 10 bases not matched to a gene; V was cut back by 5 bases and J by 1 base. Germline V lookup: CDR1 LGHNA, CDR2 YNFKEQ. The CDR3 spans 18 residues. Written as DNA, the CDR3 is TGTGCCAGCAGCAAAGCCGGGACAGGCCTTTCTGGGGCCAACGTCCTGACTTTC. It is translated as CASSKAGTGLSGANVLTF.

The chain recombines TRBV28 with TRBJ1-5; TRBD1 matches 7 bases. The CDR3 contains 14 residues. V was clipped by 6 bases and J by 6 bases; unmatched bases: 8. Germline CDR1 and CDR2: MDHEN and SYDVKM. CDR3 nucleotides: TGTGCCAGCAGGCAGGGGGGAAGCGGTCAGCCCCAGCATTTT. Protein: CASRQGGSGQPQHF. The entire variable domain, with the rest obtained from reference TRBV28 and TRBJ1-5, is as follows: DVKVTQSSRYLVKRTGEKVFLECVQDMDHENMFWYRQDPGLGLRLIYFSYDVKMKEKGDIPEGYSVSREKKERFSLILESASTNQTSMYLCASRQGGSGQPQHFGDGTRLSIL.

Written as DNA, the CDR3 is TGTGCCTGGGACACAGGGGCCACAGGGTCACCCCTCCACTTT. This sequence encodes CAWDTGATGSPLHF. The chain combines TRBV30 with TRBJ1-6; the match to TRBD1 covers 7 bases. Trimming removed 5 bases from V and 10 bases from J; junction bases left unmatched: 11. Germline CDR1 GTSNPN, CDR2 SVGIG (reference sequence). This CDR3 region has 14 residues.

The J gene is TRBJ1-5, the V gene TRBV28; D gene ambiguous. The V end was cut by 0 bases, the J end by 1 base, with 4 bases between. The CDR3 spans 14 residues. Germline V lookup: CDR1 MDHEN, CDR2 SYDVKM. CDR3 loop: CASSLWESNQPQHF. The CDR3 DNA follows: TGTGCCAGCAGTTTATGGGAGAGCAATCAGCCCCAGCATTTT.